Sequencing of this TCR beta chain was carried out in a study of T cells in Graves' hyperthyroidism and ophthalmopathy. Study conclusions and caveats: A median around 6.4 months before onset, the model predicted ophthalmopathy.

Disease duration under 2 months; hyperthyroidism patients were aged 18 to 65. Clinicians diagnosed patients from clinical symptoms, serum thyroxine and TRAb, thyroid ultrasound and orbital computed tomography. This clonotype occurred many times. Its antigen remains unknown. Amplified regions were TCR beta CDR3 sequences from RNA transcripts. Researchers ran a first-round RT-PCR on the TCR CDR3 using the HTBI primer set. From the multiplex PCR reads, TCRdb called clonotypes with MiXCR, one entry per CDR3 protein. The sample lists hundreds of thousands of distinct CDR3 sequences; approximately 40% were seen once. The V and J ends lost 3 bases and 5 bases respectively, with 11 bases between them. Germline V CDR1 and CDR2: LNHDA, SQIVND (reference sequence). CDR3 size: 14 residues.

The TCR was taken from a man younger than 30 with Graves' hyperthyroidism. Sequencing was done on a sample of blood. The chain is built from TRBV19 and TRBJ1-5; D is undetermined. CDR3 nucleotides: TGTGCCAGTAGTATGGCTTGGGTGGATCAGCCCCAGCATTTT. As protein: CASSMAWVDQPQHF.